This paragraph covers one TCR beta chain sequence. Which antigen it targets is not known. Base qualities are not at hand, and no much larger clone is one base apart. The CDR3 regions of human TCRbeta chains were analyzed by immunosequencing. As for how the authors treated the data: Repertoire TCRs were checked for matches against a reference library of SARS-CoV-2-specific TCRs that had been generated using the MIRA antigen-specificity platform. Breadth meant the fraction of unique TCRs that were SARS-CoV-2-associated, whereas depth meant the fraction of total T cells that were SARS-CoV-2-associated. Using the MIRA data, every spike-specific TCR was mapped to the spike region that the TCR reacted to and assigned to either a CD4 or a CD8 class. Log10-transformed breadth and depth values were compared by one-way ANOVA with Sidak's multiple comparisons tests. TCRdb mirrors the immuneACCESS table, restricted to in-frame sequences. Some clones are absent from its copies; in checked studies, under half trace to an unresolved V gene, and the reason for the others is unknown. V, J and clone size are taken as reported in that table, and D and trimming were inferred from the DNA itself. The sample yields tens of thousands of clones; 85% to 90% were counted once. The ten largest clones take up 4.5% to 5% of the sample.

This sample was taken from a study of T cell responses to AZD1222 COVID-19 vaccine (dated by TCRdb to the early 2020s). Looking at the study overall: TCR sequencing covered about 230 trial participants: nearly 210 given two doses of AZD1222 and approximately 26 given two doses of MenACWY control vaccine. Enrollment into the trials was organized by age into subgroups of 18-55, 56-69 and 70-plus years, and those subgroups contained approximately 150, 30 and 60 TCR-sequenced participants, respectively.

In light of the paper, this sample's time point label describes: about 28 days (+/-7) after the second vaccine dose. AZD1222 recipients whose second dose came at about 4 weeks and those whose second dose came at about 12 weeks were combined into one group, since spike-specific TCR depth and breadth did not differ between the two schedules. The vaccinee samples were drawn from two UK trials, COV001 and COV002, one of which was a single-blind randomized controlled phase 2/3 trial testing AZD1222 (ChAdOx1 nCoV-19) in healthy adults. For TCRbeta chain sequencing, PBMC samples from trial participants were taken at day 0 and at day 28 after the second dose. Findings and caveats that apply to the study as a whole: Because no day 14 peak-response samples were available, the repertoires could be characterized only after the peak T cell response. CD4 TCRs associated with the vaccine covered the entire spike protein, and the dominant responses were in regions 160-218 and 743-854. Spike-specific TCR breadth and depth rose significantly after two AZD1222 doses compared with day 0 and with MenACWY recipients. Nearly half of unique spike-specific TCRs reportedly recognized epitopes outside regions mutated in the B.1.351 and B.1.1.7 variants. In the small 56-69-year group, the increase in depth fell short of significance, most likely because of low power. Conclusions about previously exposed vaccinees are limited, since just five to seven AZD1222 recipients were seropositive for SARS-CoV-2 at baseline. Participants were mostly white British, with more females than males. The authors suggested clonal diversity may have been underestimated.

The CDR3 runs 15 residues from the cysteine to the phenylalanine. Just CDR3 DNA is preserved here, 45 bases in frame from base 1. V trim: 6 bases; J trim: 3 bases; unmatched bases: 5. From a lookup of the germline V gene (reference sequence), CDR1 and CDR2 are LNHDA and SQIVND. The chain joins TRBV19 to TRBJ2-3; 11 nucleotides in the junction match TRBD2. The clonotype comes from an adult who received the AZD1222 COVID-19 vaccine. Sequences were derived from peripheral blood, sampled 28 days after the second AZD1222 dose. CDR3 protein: CASSSASGGTDTQYF. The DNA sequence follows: TGTGCCAGTAGCTCCGCTAGCGGGGGGACAGATACGCAGTATTTT.